This entry is about one TCR beta chain. The sample comes from a study of identical twins. After removal of 4 bases from V and 6 bases from J, the junction contained 3 bases not matched to a gene. This CDR3 has 14 amino acids. The V gene's germline CDR1 is LGHDT and CDR2 YNNKEL (reference sequence). One entry per CDR3 protein, called by TCRdb with MiXCR from the 5' RACE reads. The table includes over 200,000 distinct CDR3 sequences, 6.5% detected once. This sample also appeared in a second study, on T cells expressing NK-cell markers.

Sequencing was done on a sample of CD8+ T cells sorted from blood. The receptor was isolated from a woman between 18 and 29 years old in good health. V usage is TRBV3-1 and J usage is TRBJ2-4; 10 bases align to TRBD2. The CDR3 loop is CASSLGLAANIQYF. CDR3 nucleotide sequence: TGTGCCAGCAGCCTAGGACTAGCGGCAAACATTCAGTACTTC.